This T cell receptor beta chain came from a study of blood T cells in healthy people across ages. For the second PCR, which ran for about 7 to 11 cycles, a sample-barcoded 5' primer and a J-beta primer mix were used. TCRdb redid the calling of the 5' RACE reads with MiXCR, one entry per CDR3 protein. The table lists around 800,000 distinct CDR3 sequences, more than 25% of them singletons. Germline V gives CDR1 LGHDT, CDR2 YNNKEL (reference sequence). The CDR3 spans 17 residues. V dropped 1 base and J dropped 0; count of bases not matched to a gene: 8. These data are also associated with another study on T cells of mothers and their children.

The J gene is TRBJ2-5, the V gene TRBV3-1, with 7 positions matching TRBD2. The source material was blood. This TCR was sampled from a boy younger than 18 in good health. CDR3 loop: CASSQGASGYYQETQYF. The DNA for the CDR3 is TGTGCCAGCAGCCAAGGAGCTAGCGGATATTACCAAGAGACCCAGTACTTC.